These 10 T cell receptor beta chains originate from one sample sequenced in a study of CD8 T cells in Susac syndrome. RNA, at about 0.45 to 1 ug, was reverse transcribed with random hexamers. TCRdb fed the immunoSEQ multiplex PCR reads into MiXCR, producing one record per CDR3 protein. The sample has approximately 190,000 distinct CDR3 sequences, approximately 93% seen once. The sequencing input was CD4+ T cells from PBMCs. All receptors derive from a human donor in good health.

The gene calls are TRBV6-5 and TRBJ2-7; 11 positions match TRBD1. Germline V CDR1 and CDR2: MNHEY, SVGAGI. The CDR3 is 14 amino acids. J gave up 3 bases and V 2 bases, and 0 bases lay outside the gene matches. As DNA, the CDR3 is TGTGCCAGCAGTTACGGGACAGGGGGCTACGAGCAGTACTTC. Encoded protein: CASSYGTGGYEQYF.

V and J are TRBV27 and TRBJ1-1; D is possibly TRBD1 (6 bases). CDR1 is MNHEY and CDR2 is SMNVEV in the germline V gene (reference sequence). Trimming removed 5 bases from V and 5 bases from J, with 15 bases in between. The CDR3 extends over 14 amino acids. CDR3 region: CASSAGTSTTEAFF. CDR3 coding DNA: TGTGCCAGCAGTGCCGGGACAAGCACGACTGAAGCTTTCTTT.

The chain carries TRBV23-1 and TRBJ1-5; perhaps TRBD1 as D (5 bases). TRBV23-1 is filed as an ORF, its function uncertain. V lost 3 bases, J lost 5 bases, and 20 bases lay in between. This CDR3 comprises 17 residues. The CDR3 coding sequence is TGCGCCAGCAGTCACCTTTGCCAGGACACACATGATCAGCCCCAGCATTTT. The encoded protein is CASSHLCQDTHDQPQHF.

V gene TRBV5-1 combines with J gene TRBJ2-7; 10 nucleotides match TRBD2. The CDR3 totals 15 residues. CDR1 is SGHRS, CDR2 YFSETQ, per germline. V gave up 1 base and J gave up 3 bases; unmatched junction bases: 4. CDR3 bases: TGCGCCAGCAGCTTGTCTAGCGGGGGAGTCTACGAGCAGTACTTC. Translated: CASSLSSGGVYEQYF.

The gene calls are TRBV30 and TRBJ2-2; D uncertain. CDR3 length equals 12 residues. CDR1 and CDR2 from the germline V gene are GTSNPN and SVGIG (reference sequence). Deletions cut 2 bases from V and 7 bases from J, with 8 bases between. CDR3 bases: TGTGCCTGGAGTCCCCCTTACGGGGAGCTGTTTTTT. Translated: CAWSPPYGELFF.

The chain combines TRBV7-3 with TRBJ1-6, with 8 bases fitting TRBD1. The V segment lost 4 bases and the J segment 9 bases; nucleotides outside the gene matches: 8. The CDR3 is 15 residues long. Looked up from germline, CDR1 is SGHTA and CDR2 is FQGTGA. CDR3 sequence reads: CASSSGTGRASPLHF. The CDR3 region has the DNA TGTGCCAGCAGCTCCGGGACAGGACGCGCTTCACCCCTCCACTTT.

This chain connects TRBV3-1 to TRBJ1-1, with 9 bases aligning to TRBD1. V was pared by 4 bases and J by 2 bases, with 5 bases of the junction left unmatched. This CDR3 region has 15 residues. Germline V gene lookup returns CDR1 LGHDT and CDR2 YNNKEL (reference sequence). This chain's CDR3 is CASSPRDRANTEAFF. The DNA for the CDR3 is TGTGCCAGCAGCCCCCGGGACAGGGCTAACACTGAAGCTTTCTTT.

The chain links TRBV19 to TRBJ2-2; possibly TRBD2 for D (6 bases). CDR3 length: 14 amino acids. The V gene lost 7 bases and the J gene lost 2 bases, with 11 bases spanning the gap. Germline CDR1 and CDR2: LNHDA and SQIVND (reference sequence). As DNA, the CDR3 is TGTGCCAGTATGTGGGGGGTTAACACCGGGGAGCTGTTTTTT. Translation gives CASMWGVNTGELFF.

This rearrangement joins TRBV20-1 to TRBJ2-5; tentatively, D is TRBD1 or TRBD2 (5 bases each). V lost 1 base and J 5 bases, leaving 5 bases between the germline ends. Germline values: CDR1 DFQATT, CDR2 SNEGSKA (reference sequence). This CDR3 comprises 11 residues. This chain's CDR3 is CSARGGETQYF. CDR3 coding DNA: TGCAGTGCTAGAGGGGGGGAGACCCAGTACTTC.

This clonotype was recorded once. The chain is built from TRBV19 and TRBJ1-2; possible D gene TRBD1, 5 bases. CDR3 size: 12 residues. Germline V gene data show CDR1 as LNHDA and CDR2 as SQIVND (reference sequence). The V end was cut by 5 bases, the J end by 8 bases, with 12 bases between. The CDR3 DNA reads TGTGCCAGTAGTTTCAGACAGTCAGGCTACACCTTC. Translated, it gives CASSFRQSGYTF.